This T cell receptor beta chain was observed in a study of tumor-infiltrating lymphocytes in localized non-small cell lung cancer. The protocol was immunoSEQ multiplex PCR, while the TCRdb copy is restricted to in-frame clones and leaves out a portion. The sample holds some 15,000 clones, roughly four fifths seen once. V shed 4 bases, J shed 3 bases, and the junction held 5 bases outside the gene matches. This CDR3 is built from 14 residues. Germline-derived CDR1 and CDR2 are SGHTS and YDEGEE. Source material: lung tumor tissue. The J gene is TRBJ1-1, the V gene TRBV5-8, with 8 nucleotides matching TRBD1. The receptor's source is a human donor with non-small cell lung cancer. The chain's CDR3 is CASSALRGHTEAFF. CDR3 DNA sequence: TGTGCCAGCAGCGCCCTCAGGGGGCACACTGAAGCTTTCTTT.